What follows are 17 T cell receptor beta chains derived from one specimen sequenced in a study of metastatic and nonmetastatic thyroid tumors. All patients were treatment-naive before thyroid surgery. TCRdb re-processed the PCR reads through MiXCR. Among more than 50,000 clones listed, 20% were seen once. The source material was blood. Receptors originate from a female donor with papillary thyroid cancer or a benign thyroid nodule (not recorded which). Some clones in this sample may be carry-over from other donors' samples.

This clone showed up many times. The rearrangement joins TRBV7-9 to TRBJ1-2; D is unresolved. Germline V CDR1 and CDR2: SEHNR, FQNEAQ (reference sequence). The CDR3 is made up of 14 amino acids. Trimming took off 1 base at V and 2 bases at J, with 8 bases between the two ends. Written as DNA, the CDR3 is TGTGCCAGCAGCTTAGAAGGAGGGAACTATGGCTACACCTTC. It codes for CASSLEGGNYGYTF.

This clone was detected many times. Here the CDR3 DNA reads TGTGCCAGTAGTATGGGTCAGTCCACCATATATTTT. It is translated as CASSMGQSTIYF. The V gene is TRBV19, the J gene TRBJ1-3; D remains ambiguous. Trimming pared 3 bases from V and 9 bases from J, leaving 9 bases between. Germline V gene sequence: CDR1 LNHDA, CDR2 SQIVND (reference sequence). The CDR3 extends over 12 amino acids. Combining the CDR3 with reference TRBV19 and TRBJ1-3 gives the whole variable domain DGGITQSPKYLFRKEGQNVTLSCEQNLNHDAMYWYRQDPGQGLRLIYYSQIVNDFQKGDIAEGYSVSREKKESFPLTVTSAQKNPTAFYLCASSMGQSTIYFGEGSWLTVV.

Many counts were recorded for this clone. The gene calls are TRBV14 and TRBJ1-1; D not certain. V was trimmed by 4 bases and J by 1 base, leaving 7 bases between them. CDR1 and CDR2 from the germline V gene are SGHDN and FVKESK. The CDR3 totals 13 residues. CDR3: CASSPPANTEAFF. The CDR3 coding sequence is TGTGCCAGCAGCCCCCCTGCGAACACTGAAGCTTTCTTT.

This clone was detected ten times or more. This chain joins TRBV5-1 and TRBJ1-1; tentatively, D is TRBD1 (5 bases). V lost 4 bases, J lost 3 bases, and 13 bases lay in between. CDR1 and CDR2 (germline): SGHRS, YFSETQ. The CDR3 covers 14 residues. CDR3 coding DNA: TGCGCCAGCAGCGGAGGACAACATTACACTGAAGCTTTCTTT. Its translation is CASSGGQHYTEAFF.

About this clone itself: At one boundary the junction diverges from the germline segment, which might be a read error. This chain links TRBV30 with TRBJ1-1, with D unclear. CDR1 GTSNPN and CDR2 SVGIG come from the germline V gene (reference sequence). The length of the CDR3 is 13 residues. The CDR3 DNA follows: TGTGCCTGGAGATTGATAGGGAACACTGAGGCTTTCTTT. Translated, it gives CAWRLIGNTEAFF. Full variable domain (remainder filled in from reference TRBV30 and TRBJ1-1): SQTIHQWPATLVQPVGSPLSLECTVEGTSNPNLYWYRQAAGRGLQLLFYSVGIGQISSEVPQNLSASRPQDRQFILSSKKLLLSDSGFYLCAWRLIGNTEAFFGQGTRLTVV.

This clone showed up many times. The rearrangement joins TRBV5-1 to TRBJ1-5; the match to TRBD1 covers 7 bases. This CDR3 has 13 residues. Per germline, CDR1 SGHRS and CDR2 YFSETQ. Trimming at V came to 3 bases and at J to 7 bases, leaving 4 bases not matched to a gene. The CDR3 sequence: CASSYRGGQPQHF. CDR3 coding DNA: TGCGCCAGCAGCTACAGGGGCGGCCAGCCCCAGCATTTT.

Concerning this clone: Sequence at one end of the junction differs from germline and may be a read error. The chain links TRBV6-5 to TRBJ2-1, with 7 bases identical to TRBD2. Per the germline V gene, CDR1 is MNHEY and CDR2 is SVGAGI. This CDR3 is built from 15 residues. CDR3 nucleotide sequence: TGTGCCAGCTGTTACTCTAGCGGAATTTACAATGAGCACTTCTTC. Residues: CASCYSSGIYNEHFF.

The DNA of the CDR3 is TGTGCCAGCAGCTCCCAGGGGGGGGCGAGGGAGCAGTACTTC. As protein: CASSSQGGAREQYF. This rearrangement joins TRBV7-3 to TRBJ2-7; D is perhaps TRBD1 or TRBD2 (7 bases each). V was clipped by 4 bases and J by 7 bases, with 17 bases between them. Germline-derived CDR1 and CDR2 are SGHTA and FQGTGA. CDR3 length: 14 amino acids.

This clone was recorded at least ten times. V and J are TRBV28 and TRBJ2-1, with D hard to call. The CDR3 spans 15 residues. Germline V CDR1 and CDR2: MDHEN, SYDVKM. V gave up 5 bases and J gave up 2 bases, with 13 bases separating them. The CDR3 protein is CASSPLLSTYNEQFF. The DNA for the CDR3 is TGTGCCAGCAGTCCCCTCTTAAGTACCTACAATGAGCAGTTCTTC. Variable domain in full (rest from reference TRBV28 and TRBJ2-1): DVKVTQSSRYLVKRTGEKVFLECVQDMDHENMFWYRQDPGLGLRLIYFSYDVKMKEKGDIPEGYSVSREKKERFSLILESASTNQTSMYLCASSPLLSTYNEQFFGPGTRLTVL.

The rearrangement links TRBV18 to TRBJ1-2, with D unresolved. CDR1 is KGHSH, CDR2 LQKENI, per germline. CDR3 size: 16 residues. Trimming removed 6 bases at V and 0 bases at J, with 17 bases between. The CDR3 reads CASSSPRGSANYGYTF. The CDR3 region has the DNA TGTGCCAGCTCGTCCCCTCGTGGCAGTGCTAACTATGGCTACACCTTC.

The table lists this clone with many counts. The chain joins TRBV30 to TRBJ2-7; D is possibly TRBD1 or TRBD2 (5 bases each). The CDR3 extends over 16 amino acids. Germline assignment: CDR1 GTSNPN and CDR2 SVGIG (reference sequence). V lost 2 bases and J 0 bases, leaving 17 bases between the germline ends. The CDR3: CAWSLVGTQGSYEQYF. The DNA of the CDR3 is TGTGCCTGGAGTCTCGTCGGGACCCAAGGCTCCTACGAGCAGTACTTC.

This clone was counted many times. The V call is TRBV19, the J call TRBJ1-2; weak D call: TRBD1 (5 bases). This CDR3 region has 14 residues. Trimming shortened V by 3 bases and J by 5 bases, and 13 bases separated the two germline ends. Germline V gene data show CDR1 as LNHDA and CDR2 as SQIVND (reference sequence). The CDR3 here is CASSIGQGRYGYTF. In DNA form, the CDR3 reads TGTGCCAGTAGTATCGGCCAGGGCCGGTATGGCTACACCTTC.

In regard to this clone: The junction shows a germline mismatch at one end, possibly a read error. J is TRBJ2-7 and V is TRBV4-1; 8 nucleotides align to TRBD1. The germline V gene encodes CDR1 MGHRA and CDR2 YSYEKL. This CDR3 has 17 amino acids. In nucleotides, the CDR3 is TGCTCCAGCAGCCAAGGGGTTGGCAGGGGGCGGTCCTACGAGCAGTACTTC. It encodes CSSSQGVGRGRSYEQYF.

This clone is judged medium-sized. CDR3 sequence reads: CASSWNSLTMREGLSVEQYF. DNA for the CDR3: TGCGCCAGCAGCTGGAACTCCTTAACGATGCGGGAGGGCCTGTCGGTCGAGCAGTACTTC. The chain links TRBV5-1 to TRBJ2-7; 9 nucleotides line up with TRBD2. Germline loops: CDR1 SGHRS, CDR2 YFSETQ. The V and J ends lost 3 bases and 6 bases, in that order; junction bases with no gene match: 25. The CDR3 runs 20 residues.

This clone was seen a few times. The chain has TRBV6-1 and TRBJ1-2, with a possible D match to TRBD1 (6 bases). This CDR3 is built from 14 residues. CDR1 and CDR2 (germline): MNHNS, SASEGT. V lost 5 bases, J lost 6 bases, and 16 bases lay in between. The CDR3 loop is CASSQSGGANGYTF. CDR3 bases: TGTGCCAGCAGTCAAAGCGGGGGGGCAAATGGCTACACCTTC.

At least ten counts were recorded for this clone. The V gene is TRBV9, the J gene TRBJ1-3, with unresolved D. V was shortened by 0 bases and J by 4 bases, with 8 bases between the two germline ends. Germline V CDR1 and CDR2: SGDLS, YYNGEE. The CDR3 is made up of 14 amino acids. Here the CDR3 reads CASSVGQVGNTIYF. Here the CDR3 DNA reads TGTGCCAGCAGCGTAGGGCAGGTCGGAAACACCATATATTTT.

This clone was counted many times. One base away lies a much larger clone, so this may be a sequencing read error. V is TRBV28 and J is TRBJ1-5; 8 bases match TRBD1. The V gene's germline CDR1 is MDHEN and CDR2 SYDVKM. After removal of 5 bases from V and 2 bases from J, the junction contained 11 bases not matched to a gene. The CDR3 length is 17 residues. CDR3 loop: CASSSKSQGEGNQPQHF. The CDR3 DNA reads TGTGCCAGCAGTAGCAAATCACAGGGGGAGGGCAATCAGCCCCAGCATTTT.